The 31 T cell receptor beta chains given below trace back to one sample, sequenced in a study of blood T cell repertoires in COVID-19. TCRdb keeps only in-frame clones here, not all; method: immunoSEQ multiplex PCR. Of some 130,000 clones listed, about nine tenths are singletons. Sample: peripheral blood. These receptors were obtained from a man aged 45-65 years with active COVID-19.

This chain links TRBV10-3 with TRBJ1-5; no reliable D call. Trimming took off 1 base at V and 4 bases at J, with 8 bases between the two ends. The CDR3 length is 14 residues. CDR1 is ENHRY, CDR2 SYGVKD, per germline. Written as DNA, the CDR3 is TGTGCCATCAGTGAGTTAGGAGATAATCAGCCCCAGCATTTT. This gives the protein CAISELGDNQPQHF.

This chain uses TRBV19 with TRBJ1-6; a possible D gene is TRBD1 (6 bases). The length of the CDR3 is 13 residues. Germline values: CDR1 LNHDA, CDR2 SQIVND (reference sequence). V lost 6 bases, J lost 7 bases, and 10 bases lay in between. CDR3 DNA: TGTGCCAGTAGAGGACAGCTAAATTCACCCCTCCACTTT. Protein product: CASRGQLNSPLHF.

This clone was counted a single time. The chain links TRBV19 to TRBJ1-4, with D possibly being TRBD1 (5 bases). The CDR3 extends over 14 amino acids. V shed 3 bases and J shed 7 bases, with 12 bases lying between them. CDR1 and CDR2 from the germline V gene are LNHDA and SQIVND (reference sequence). The CDR3 region is CASSMLGGSEKLFF. CDR3 sequence (DNA): TGTGCCAGTAGTATGTTGGGGGGAAGTGAAAAACTGTTTTTT.

The J gene is TRBJ2-7, the V gene TRBV27, with D unclear. Trimming took off 2 bases at V and 4 bases at J, with 9 bases between the two ends. This CDR3 contains 13 residues. Germline loops: CDR1 MNHEY, CDR2 SMNVEV (reference sequence). The CDR3 loop is CASSLVAHYEQYF. As DNA, the CDR3 is TGTGCCAGCAGTTTAGTGGCCCATTACGAGCAGTACTTC.

This clone was seen a few times. The J gene is TRBJ2-1, the V gene TRBV5-4, with 7 nucleotides matching TRBD2. V was pared by 0 bases and J by 0 bases, with 3 bases of the junction left unmatched. The CDR3 sequence is 16 residues long. Germline values: CDR1 SGHNT, CDR2 YYREEE (reference sequence). The chain's CDR3 is CASSLVGGSSYNEQFF. For the CDR3, the DNA is TGTGCCAGCAGCTTGGTAGGCGGGAGCTCCTACAATGAGCAGTTCTTC. The whole variable domain, remainder taken from reference TRBV5-4 and TRBJ2-1, is ETGVTQSPTHLIKTRGQQVTLRCSSQSGHNTVSWYQQALGQGPQFIFQYYREEENGRGNFPPRFSGLQFPNYSSELNVNALELDDSALYLCASSLVGGSSYNEQFFGPGTRLTVL.

DNA for the CDR3: TGCGCCAGCAGCTTGGGGGTCCGGGACAGTTTGCAACCCCAGCATTTT. Its translation is CASSLGVRDSLQPQHF. J is TRBJ1-5 and V is TRBV5-1; 7 bases agree with TRBD1. This CDR3 region has 16 residues. V shed 0 bases and J 10 bases; nucleotides not matched to a gene: 13. The germline gives CDR1 SGHRS, CDR2 YFSETQ.

J is TRBJ2-3 and V is TRBV7-9, with D possibly being TRBD2 (7 bases). The CDR3 is 16 amino acids. V lost 2 bases to trimming and J lost 3 bases, with 15 bases between them. CDR1 SEHNR and CDR2 FQNEAQ come from the germline V gene (reference sequence). CDR3 sequence reads: CASSLSVGGRTDTQYF. CDR3 sequence (DNA): TGTGCCAGCAGCTTAAGCGTCGGGGGGCGAACAGATACGCAGTATTTT.

Note on this clone: The same CDR3 arises from other DNA sequences in this sample as well. V usage is TRBV19 and J usage is TRBJ2-3; 8 bases match TRBD1. The V gene's germline CDR1 is LNHDA and CDR2 SQIVND (reference sequence). The J segment lost 0 bases and the V segment lost 6 bases, leaving 5 bases of the junction unmatched. This CDR3 region has 15 residues. CDR3 DNA sequence: TGTGCCAGTAGCCCAGGGGGCTCAAGCACAGATACGCAGTATTTT. This codes for CASSPGGSSTDTQYF.

The gene calls are TRBV19 and TRBJ1-2; no firm D call. The V and J ends lost 7 bases and 8 bases respectively, with 17 bases between them. Germline V lookup: CDR1 LNHDA, CDR2 SQIVND (reference sequence). The length of the CDR3 is 13 residues. CDR3: CASTEIEGSGYTF. The CDR3 region has the DNA TGTGCCAGTACCGAGATCGAGGGAAGCGGCTACACCTTC.

This sequence joins TRBV7-9 and TRBJ2-5, with D possibly matching TRBD1 (5 bases). The germline CDR1 and CDR2 sequences are SEHNR and FQNEAQ (reference sequence). V shed 3 bases and J shed 8 bases, with 10 bases lying between them. This CDR3 spans 12 amino acids. DNA for the CDR3: TGTGCCAGCAGCTTTGTGGGGCAAACCCAGTACTTC. Amino acid sequence: CASSFVGQTQYF.

The chain couples TRBV25-1 to TRBJ2-5; 8 bases map to TRBD1. The CDR3 contains 14 residues. Germline-derived CDR1 and CDR2 are MGHDK and SYGVNS. V lost 7 bases and J lost 3; bases outside the gene matches: 7. The CDR3 DNA is TGTGCCAGCACCCCGACAGGGGCCAAAGAGACCCAGTACTTC. Translation gives CASTPTGAKETQYF.

V and J are TRBV6-1 and TRBJ2-5, with TRBD2 as a possible D gene (5 bases). V lost 1 base, J lost 5 bases, and 17 bases lay in between. The V gene's germline CDR1 is MNHNS and CDR2 SASEGT. The CDR3 has 16 residues. CDR3 amino acids: CASSEVERAPWETQYF. The DNA for the CDR3 is TGTGCCAGCAGTGAAGTGGAGAGGGCCCCATGGGAGACCCAGTACTTC.

This clone has only one observation. The V and J genes are TRBV19 and TRBJ2-5; a weak D match, TRBD2 (6 bases). Deletions cut 2 bases from V and 3 bases from J, with 10 bases between. CDR1 LNHDA and CDR2 SQIVND come from the germline V gene (reference sequence). The CDR3 runs 14 residues. DNA of the CDR3: TGTGCCAGTAGTATACGGGGGTGGGAAGAGACCCAGTACTTC. Protein product: CASSIRGWEETQYF.

The chain uses TRBV6-5 and TRBJ1-6; 8 bases fit TRBD1. The germline V gene encodes CDR1 MNHEY and CDR2 SVGAGI. V lost 6 bases to trimming and J lost 10 bases; unmatched junction nucleotides: 11. The CDR3 extends over 15 amino acids. The CDR3 region is CASSLRTGTESPLHF. CDR3 sequence (DNA): TGTGCCAGCAGCCTAAGGACAGGGACCGAATCACCCCTCCACTTT.

The chain carries TRBV7-9 and TRBJ2-1; 13 nucleotides line up with TRBD2. Germline V lookup: CDR1 SEHNR, CDR2 FQNEAQ (reference sequence). CDR3 length: 18 amino acids. With 4 bases clipped from V and 2 bases from J, the junction kept 8 bases outside the gene matches. Here the CDR3 reads CASSWGTSGMGPYNEQFF. In DNA form, the CDR3 reads TGTGCCAGCAGCTGGGGGACTAGCGGGATGGGGCCCTACAATGAGCAGTTCTTC.

V is TRBV2 and J is TRBJ1-3, with D perhaps matching TRBD1 (5 bases). Per germline, CDR1 SNHLY and CDR2 FYNNEI. V was cut by 3 bases and J by 9 bases, with 15 bases left in between. This CDR3 contains 14 residues. CDR3 protein: CASSETDNVGTIYF. CDR3 DNA sequence: TGTGCCAGCAGTGAGACAGATAACGTCGGCACCATATATTTT.

The chain uses TRBV6-5 and TRBJ1-1; D is unresolved. V lost 7 bases and J 5 bases, leaving 14 bases between the germline ends. Germline values: CDR1 MNHEY, CDR2 SVGAGI. This CDR3 region has 13 residues. CDR3 sequence: CASKPTGRTEAFF. The DNA of the CDR3 is TGTGCCAGCAAACCGACTGGCCGAACTGAAGCTTTCTTT.

The chain carries TRBV5-1 and TRBJ2-1; TRBD1 is a possible D gene (6 bases). Per germline, CDR1 SGHRS and CDR2 YFSETQ. The CDR3 extends over 18 amino acids. Trimming stripped 0 bases from V and 7 bases from J, with 23 bases between. The CDR3 region is CASSLGNRVGRGWNEQFF. In DNA, the CDR3 is TGCGCCAGCAGCTTGGGAAACAGGGTTGGTCGAGGTTGGAATGAGCAGTTCTTC.

The J gene is TRBJ1-3, the V gene TRBV5-1; possible D gene TRBD1, 5 bases. The CDR3 has 19 residues. V dropped 4 bases and J dropped 0 bases, with 23 bases sitting between them. CDR1 and CDR2 from the germline V gene are SGHRS and YFSETQ. This CDR3 is CASSPRTSAVVSSGNTIYF. The CDR3 DNA sequence: TGCGCCAGCAGCCCCAGGACATCGGCGGTGGTGAGCTCTGGAAACACCATATATTTT.

The chain carries TRBV2 and TRBJ1-2; maybe TRBD1 (5 bases). Trimming took 3 bases from V and 8 from J, leaving 22 bases between them. This CDR3 has 16 residues. Germline V gene data show CDR1 as SNHLY and CDR2 as FYNNEI. The CDR3 spells CASSDGWSGMGGGYTF. The CDR3 DNA reads TGTGCCAGCAGTGACGGGTGGTCAGGCATGGGGGGAGGCTACACCTTC.

This clone showed up just once. This sequence joins TRBV24-1 and TRBJ2-1; D is perhaps TRBD2 (6 bases). CDR1 and CDR2 (germline): KGHDR, SFDVKD. The CDR3 loop spans 12 amino acids. The CDR3 is CATSRNVNEQFF. CDR3 DNA: TGTGCAACTAGCCGGAATGTAAATGAGCAGTTCTTC.

The chain has TRBV2 and TRBJ1-2, with D possibly TRBD1 on 5 matching bases. In germline, CDR1 is SNHLY, CDR2 FYNNEI. This CDR3 has 14 residues. Deletions cut 5 bases from V and 1 base from J, with 11 bases between. CDR3 loop: CASSSEGLNYGYTF. The DNA of the CDR3 is TGTGCCAGCAGTTCGGAGGGGCTTAACTATGGCTACACCTTC.

The chain carries TRBV24-1 and TRBJ1-3, with 7 bases lining up with TRBD1. CDR3 length: 19 residues. Germline V gives CDR1 KGHDR, CDR2 SFDVKD. J gave up 1 base and V 4 bases, and 15 bases lay outside the gene matches. The CDR3 reads CATSEILDRDRHSGNTIYF. In nucleotides, the CDR3 is TGTGCCACCAGTGAAATCCTTGACAGGGACAGACATTCTGGAAACACCATATATTTT.

The rearrangement joins TRBV7-3 to TRBJ1-1; D is unclear. Germline loops: CDR1 SGHTA, CDR2 FQGTGA. The CDR3 has 14 residues. The V end lost 2 bases, the J end lost 2 bases, and 9 bases lay between the germline ends. CDR3 protein: CASSLGPANTEAFF. CDR3 sequence (DNA): TGTGCCAGCAGCTTAGGGCCAGCTAACACTGAAGCTTTCTTT.

In this sample, this clone turned up once. This rearrangement joins TRBV19 to TRBJ2-1; 7 bases match TRBD2. In germline, CDR1 is LNHDA, CDR2 SQIVND (reference sequence). V was pared by 2 bases and J by 8 bases, with 12 bases of the junction left unmatched. CDR3 size: 16 residues. The CDR3 nucleotides are TGTGCCAGTAGTATAAGGCACGGCGGGAGTGTGCATGAGCAGTTCTTC. This encodes CASSIRHGGSVHEQFF.

This chain joins TRBV29-1 and TRBJ2-3; a possible D gene is TRBD1 (5 bases). CDR3 length: 14 residues. CDR1 and CDR2 from the germline V gene are SQVTM and ANQGSEA. V dropped 6 bases and J dropped 0 bases, with 13 bases sitting between them. CDR3 amino acids: CSVGQISSTDTQYF. CDR3 nucleotide sequence: TGCAGCGTAGGACAAATCTCTAGCACAGATACGCAGTATTTT.

The chain recombines TRBV7-9 with TRBJ1-4; 8 nucleotides line up with TRBD1. Germline loops: CDR1 SEHNR, CDR2 FQNEAQ (reference sequence). J gave up 4 bases and V 5 bases, and 6 bases lay outside the gene matches. The CDR3 covers 15 residues. Written as DNA, the CDR3 is TGTGCCAGCAGCCCAACAGGGGGATTTAATGAAAAACTGTTTTTT. It is translated as CASSPTGGFNEKLFF. Based on the CDR3 plus reference TRBV7-9 and TRBJ1-4, the full variable domain is DTGVSQNPRHKITKRGQNVTFRCDPISEHNRLYWYRQTLGQGPEFLTYFQNEAQLEKSRLLSDRFSAERPKGSFSTLEIQRTEQGDSAMYLCASSPTGGFNEKLFFGSGTQLSVL.

The chain carries TRBV18 and TRBJ1-2, with D possibly being TRBD1 (5 bases). Germline V gene lookup returns CDR1 KGHSH and CDR2 LQKENI. This CDR3 has 15 residues. V was clipped by 5 bases and J by 8 bases, with 21 bases between them. Here the CDR3 reads CASSSRSGWVYGYTF. The CDR3 nucleotides read TGTGCCAGCTCATCTCGTTCAGGGTGGGTCTACGGCTACACCTTC.

CDR3 nucleotides: TGTGCCAGCAGCTTGGGTACTAGCGGGGGACAAGAGACCCAGTACTTC. Translation: CASSLGTSGGQETQYF. The chain joins TRBV5-5 to TRBJ2-5; 11 positions match TRBD2. Germline CDR1 reads SGHKS; CDR2 reads YYEKEE (reference sequence). The J segment lost 2 bases and the V segment lost 0 bases, leaving 3 bases of the junction unmatched. The CDR3 extends over 16 amino acids. Together with reference TRBV5-5 and TRBJ2-5, the CDR3 gives the full variable domain: DAGVTQSPTHLIKTRGQQVTLRCSPISGHKSVSWYQQVLGQGPQFIFQYYEKEERGRGNFPDRFSARQFPNYSSELNVNALLLGDSALYLCASSLGTSGGQETQYFGPGTRLLVL.

This chain links TRBV24-1 with TRBJ2-1; 9 bases are a match to TRBD2. This CDR3 contains 18 residues. Germline assignment: CDR1 KGHDR and CDR2 SFDVKD. V lost 10 bases and J lost 2; bases outside the gene matches: 17. The CDR3 bases are TGTGCCACTGATGGTGGGGGTAGCGGGAGTACCCCCTACAATGAGCAGTTCTTC. Translated: CATDGGGSGSTPYNEQFF.

The chain recombines TRBV27 with TRBJ2-2; 9 bases match TRBD1. The ends lost 5 bases at V and 4 bases at J; junction bases unmatched: 8. The germline V gene has CDR1 MNHEY and CDR2 SMNVEV (reference sequence). CDR3 length: 16 amino acids. CDR3 in amino acids: CASSTRDRAATGELFF. CDR3 sequence (DNA): TGTGCCAGCAGTACCCGGGACAGGGCGGCCACCGGGGAGCTGTTTTTT.